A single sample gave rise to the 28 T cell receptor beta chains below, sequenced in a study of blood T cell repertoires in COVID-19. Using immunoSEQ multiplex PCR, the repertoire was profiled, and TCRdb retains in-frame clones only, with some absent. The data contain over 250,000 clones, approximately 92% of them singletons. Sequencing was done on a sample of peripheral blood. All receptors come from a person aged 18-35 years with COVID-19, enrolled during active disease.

This chain's CDR3 is CATGDTVSAGGYTF. The CDR3 nucleotides read TGCGCCACTGGTGACACGGTCTCCGCCGGTGGCTACACCTTC. V usage is TRBV5-1 and J usage is TRBJ1-2; D remains unclear. Trimming stripped 9 bases from V and 7 bases from J, with 22 bases between. The CDR3 has 14 amino acids. The germline gives CDR1 SGHRS, CDR2 YFSETQ.

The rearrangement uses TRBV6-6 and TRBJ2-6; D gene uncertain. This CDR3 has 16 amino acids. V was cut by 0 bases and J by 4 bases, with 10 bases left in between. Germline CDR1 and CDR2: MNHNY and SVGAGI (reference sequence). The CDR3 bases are TGTGCCAGCAGTTACTCGAGCGTTGCCGGGGCCAACGTCCTGACTTTC. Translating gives CASSYSSVAGANVLTF.

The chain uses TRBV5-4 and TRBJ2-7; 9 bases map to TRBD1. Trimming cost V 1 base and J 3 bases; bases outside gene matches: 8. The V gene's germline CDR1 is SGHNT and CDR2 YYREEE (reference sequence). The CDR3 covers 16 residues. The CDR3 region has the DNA TGTGCCAGCAGCTTGAACACAGGGGGCATCCTCTACGAGCAGTACTTC. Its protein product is CASSLNTGGILYEQYF.

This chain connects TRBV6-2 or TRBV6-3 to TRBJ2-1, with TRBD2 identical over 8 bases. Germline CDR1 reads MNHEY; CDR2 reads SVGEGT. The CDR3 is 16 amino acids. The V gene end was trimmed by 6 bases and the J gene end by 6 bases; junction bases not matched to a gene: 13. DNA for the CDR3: TGTGCCAGCAGACCTACCGGGACTAGATTAGTCAATGAGCAGTTCTTC. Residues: CASRPTGTRLVNEQFF.

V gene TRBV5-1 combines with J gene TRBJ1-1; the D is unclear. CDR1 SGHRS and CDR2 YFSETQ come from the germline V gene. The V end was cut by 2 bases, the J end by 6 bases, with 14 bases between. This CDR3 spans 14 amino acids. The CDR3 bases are TGCGCCAGCAGCTTACTATCGGGAGACGCTGAAGCTTTCTTT. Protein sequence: CASSLLSGDAEAFF.

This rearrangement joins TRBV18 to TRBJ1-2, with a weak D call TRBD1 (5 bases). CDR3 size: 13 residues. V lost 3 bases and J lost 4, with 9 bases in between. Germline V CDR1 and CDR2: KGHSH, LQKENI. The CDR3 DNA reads TGTGCCAGCTCACCTCAGGGTCTCTATGGCTACACCTTC. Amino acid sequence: CASSPQGLYGYTF.

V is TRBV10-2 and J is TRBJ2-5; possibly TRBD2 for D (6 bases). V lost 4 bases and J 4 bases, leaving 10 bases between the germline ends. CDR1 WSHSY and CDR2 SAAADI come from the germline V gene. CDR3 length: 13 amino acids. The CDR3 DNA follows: TGCGCCAGCAGTGGAGTAGCGGTAGAGACCCAGTACTTC. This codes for CASSGVAVETQYF.

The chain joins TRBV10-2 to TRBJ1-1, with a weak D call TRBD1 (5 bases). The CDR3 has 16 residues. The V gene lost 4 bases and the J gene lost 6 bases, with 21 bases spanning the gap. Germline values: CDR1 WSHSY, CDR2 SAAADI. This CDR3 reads CASSAWVEGAGSEAFF. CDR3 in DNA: TGCGCCAGCAGTGCCTGGGTTGAAGGGGCAGGGTCTGAAGCTTTCTTT.

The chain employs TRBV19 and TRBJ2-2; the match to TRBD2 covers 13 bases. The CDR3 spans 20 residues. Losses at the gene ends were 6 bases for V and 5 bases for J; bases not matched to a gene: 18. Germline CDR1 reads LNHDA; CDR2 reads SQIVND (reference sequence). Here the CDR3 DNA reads TGTGCCAGTAGCGATGGGCTACTAGCGGGAGGGCCTCCGGGAACCGGGGAGCTGTTTTTT. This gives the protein CASSDGLLAGGPPGTGELFF.

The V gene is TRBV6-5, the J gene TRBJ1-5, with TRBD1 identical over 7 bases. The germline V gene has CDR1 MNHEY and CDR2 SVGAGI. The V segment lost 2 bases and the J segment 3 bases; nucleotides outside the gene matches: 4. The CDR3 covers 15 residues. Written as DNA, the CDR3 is TGTGCCAGCAGTTACGTGAAGGGGGCCAATCAGCCCCAGCATTTT. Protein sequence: CASSYVKGANQPQHF.

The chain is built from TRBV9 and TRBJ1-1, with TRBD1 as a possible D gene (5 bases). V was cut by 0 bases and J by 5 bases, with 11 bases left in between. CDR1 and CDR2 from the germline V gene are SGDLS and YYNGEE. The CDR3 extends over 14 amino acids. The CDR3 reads CASSVGGKGTEAFF. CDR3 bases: TGTGCCAGCAGCGTAGGGGGCAAGGGGACTGAAGCTTTCTTT.

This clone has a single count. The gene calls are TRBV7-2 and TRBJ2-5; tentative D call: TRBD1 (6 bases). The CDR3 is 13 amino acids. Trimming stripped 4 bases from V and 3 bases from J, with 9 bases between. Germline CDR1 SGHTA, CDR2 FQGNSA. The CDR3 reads CASSWHREETQYF. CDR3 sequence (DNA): TGTGCCAGCAGCTGGCACAGGGAAGAGACCCAGTACTTC.

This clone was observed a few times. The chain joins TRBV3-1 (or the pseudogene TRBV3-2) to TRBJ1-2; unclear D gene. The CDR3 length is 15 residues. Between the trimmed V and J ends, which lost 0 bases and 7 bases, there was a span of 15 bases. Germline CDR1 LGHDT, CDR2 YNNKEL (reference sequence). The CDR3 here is CASSQELMTRGGYTF. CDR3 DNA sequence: TGTGCCAGCAGCCAAGAGTTGATGACTCGTGGTGGCTACACCTTC.

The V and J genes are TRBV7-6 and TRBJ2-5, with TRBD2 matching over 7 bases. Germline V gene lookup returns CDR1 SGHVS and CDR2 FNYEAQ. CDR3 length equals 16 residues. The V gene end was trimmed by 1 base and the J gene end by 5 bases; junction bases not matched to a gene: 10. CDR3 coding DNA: TGTGCCAGCAGCTTAGAAACGGGAGGTATTTCGGAGACCCAGTACTTC. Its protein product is CASSLETGGISETQYF.

CDR3 amino acids: CASSAAGANYGYTF. The CDR3 DNA reads TGTGCCAGCAGCGCGGCGGGAGCTAACTATGGCTACACCTTC. This rearrangement joins TRBV9 to TRBJ1-2; D ambiguous. V was pared by 3 bases and J by 0 bases, with 9 bases between. From germline, CDR1 is SGDLS and CDR2 YYNGEE. This CDR3 comprises 14 residues.

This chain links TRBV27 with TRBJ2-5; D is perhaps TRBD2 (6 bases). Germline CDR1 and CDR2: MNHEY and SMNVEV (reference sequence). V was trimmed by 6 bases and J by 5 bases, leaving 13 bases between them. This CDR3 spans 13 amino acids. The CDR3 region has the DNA TGTGCCAGCAGGGGACGGAGGGATGAGACCCAGTACTTC. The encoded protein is CASRGRRDETQYF.

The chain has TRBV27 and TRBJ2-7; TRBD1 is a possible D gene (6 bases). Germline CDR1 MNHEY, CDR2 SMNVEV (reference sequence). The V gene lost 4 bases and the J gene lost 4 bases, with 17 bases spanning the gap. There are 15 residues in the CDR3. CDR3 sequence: CASSYASGADYEQYF. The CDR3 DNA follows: TGTGCCAGCAGTTACGCCTCAGGGGCGGATTACGAGCAGTACTTC.

The CDR3 protein is CASSSRTVSYNEQFF. DNA of the CDR3: TGTGCCAGCAGTTCAAGGACAGTCTCCTACAATGAGCAGTTCTTC. V usage is TRBV11-3 and J usage is TRBJ2-1, with D perhaps TRBD1 (6 bases). Trimming took off 6 bases at V and 0 bases at J, with 12 bases between the two ends. Germline V CDR1 and CDR2: SGHNT, YENEEA. CDR3 size: 15 residues.

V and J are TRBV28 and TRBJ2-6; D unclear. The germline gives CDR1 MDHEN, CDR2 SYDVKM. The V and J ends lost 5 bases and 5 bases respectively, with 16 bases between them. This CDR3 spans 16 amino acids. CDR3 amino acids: CASSTHMGTRANVLTF. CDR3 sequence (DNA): TGTGCCAGCAGTACACATATGGGTACTAGGGCCAACGTCCTGACTTTC.

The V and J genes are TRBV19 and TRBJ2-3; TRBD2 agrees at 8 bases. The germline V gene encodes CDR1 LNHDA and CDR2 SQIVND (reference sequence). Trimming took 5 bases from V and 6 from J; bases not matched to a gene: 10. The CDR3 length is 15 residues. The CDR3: CASSFTGGDADTQYF. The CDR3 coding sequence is TGTGCCAGTAGTTTTACGGGGGGGGACGCGGATACGCAGTATTTT.

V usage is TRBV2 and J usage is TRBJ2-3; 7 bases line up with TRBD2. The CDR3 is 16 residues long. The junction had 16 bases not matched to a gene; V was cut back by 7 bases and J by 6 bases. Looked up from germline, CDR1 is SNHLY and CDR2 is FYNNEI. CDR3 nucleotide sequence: TGTGCCAGCAATCAGGACTCGCTCGTTAGCGGGGATACGCAGTATTTT. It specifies CASNQDSLVSGDTQYF.

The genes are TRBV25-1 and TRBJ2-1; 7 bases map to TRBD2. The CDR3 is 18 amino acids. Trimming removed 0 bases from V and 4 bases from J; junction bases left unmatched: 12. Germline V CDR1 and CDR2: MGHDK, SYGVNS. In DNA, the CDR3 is TGTGCCAGCAGTGAATATCGCCCCGGGGAGGGCCAATACAATGAGCAGTTCTTC. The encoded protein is CASSEYRPGEGQYNEQFF.

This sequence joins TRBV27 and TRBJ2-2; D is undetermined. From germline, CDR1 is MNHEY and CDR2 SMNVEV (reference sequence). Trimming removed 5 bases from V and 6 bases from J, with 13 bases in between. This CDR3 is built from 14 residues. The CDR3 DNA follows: TGTGCCAGCAGTGGGCCTGTTAGGTCCGGGGAGCTGTTTTTT. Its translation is CASSGPVRSGELFF.

The CDR3 protein is CASSRSRGLNTEAFF. CDR3 DNA sequence: TGTGCCAGCAGCCGATCTAGGGGGCTTAACACTGAAGCTTTCTTT. The chain couples TRBV11-2 to TRBJ1-1; 7 positions agree with TRBD1. The CDR3 runs 15 residues. The J segment lost 2 bases and the V segment lost 5 bases, leaving 8 bases of the junction unmatched. Germline CDR1 and CDR2: SGHAT and FQNNGV.

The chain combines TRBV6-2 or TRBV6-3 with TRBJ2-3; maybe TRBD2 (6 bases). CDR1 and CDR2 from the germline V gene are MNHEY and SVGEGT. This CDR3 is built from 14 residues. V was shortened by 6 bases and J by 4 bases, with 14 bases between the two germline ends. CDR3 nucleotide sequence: TGTGCCAGCAGCTCCTCCGCGGGGTCAGATACGCAGTATTTT. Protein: CASSSSAGSDTQYF.

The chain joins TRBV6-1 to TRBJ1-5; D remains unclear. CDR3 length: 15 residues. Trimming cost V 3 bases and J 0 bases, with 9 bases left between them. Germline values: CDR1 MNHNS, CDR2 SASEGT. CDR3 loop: CASSELRDSNQPQHF. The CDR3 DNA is TGTGCCAGCAGTGAGCTCCGGGATAGCAATCAGCCCCAGCATTTT.

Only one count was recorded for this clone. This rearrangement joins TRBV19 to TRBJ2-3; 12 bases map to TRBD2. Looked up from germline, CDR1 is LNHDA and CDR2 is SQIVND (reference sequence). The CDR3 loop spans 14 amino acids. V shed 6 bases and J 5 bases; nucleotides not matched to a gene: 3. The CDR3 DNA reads TGTGCCAGTAGGACTAGCGGGAGAGTAGATACGCAGTATTTT. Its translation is CASRTSGRVDTQYF.

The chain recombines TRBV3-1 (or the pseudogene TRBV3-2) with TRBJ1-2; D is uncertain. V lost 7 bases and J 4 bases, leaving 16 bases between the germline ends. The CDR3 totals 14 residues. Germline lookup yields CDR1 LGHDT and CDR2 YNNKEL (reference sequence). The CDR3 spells CASTPRGDSYGYTF. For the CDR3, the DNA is TGTGCCAGCACCCCGAGAGGCGATAGCTATGGCTACACCTTC.